The source of this T cell receptor (beta chain) is a study of cytotoxic CD8 clonotypes in ibrutinib-treated CLL. Assay used: immunoSEQ multiplex PCR; TCRdb lists only in-frame clones, some missing. This sample has nearly 100,000 clones, with around 73% found just once. This CDR3 has 13 amino acids. Between the trimmed V and J ends, which lost 7 bases and 7 bases, there was a span of 14 bases. Germline CDR1 reads ENHRY; CDR2 reads SYGVKD. The TCR was taken from a human donor with chronic lymphocytic leukemia. This chain connects TRBV10-3 to TRBJ1-5; a possible D gene is TRBD1 (5 bases). Sequenced here: PBMCs, sampled after 12 months of ibrutinib treatment. The CDR3 DNA reads TGTGCCATCACGGGAGGCCAGGGCCAGCCCCAGCATTTT. It encodes CAITGGQGQPQHF.